A single sample gave rise to the 25 T cell receptor beta chains below, sequenced in a study of T cells in Graves' hyperthyroidism and ophthalmopathy. TCR beta CDR3 regions were amplified from RNA transcripts. Initially, a first-round RT-PCR of the TCR CDR3 employed the HTBI primer set. Using its own MiXCR run on the multiplex PCR reads, TCRdb lists one record per CDR3 protein. Seen here are 640,000 or so distinct CDR3 sequences, roughly 14% observed once, and the top ten hold approximately 4.2%. Sample: blood. All receptors derive from a woman between 40 and 55 years old with Graves' ophthalmopathy.

This clonotype appeared many times. This chain joins TRBV24-1 and TRBJ1-2, with D unresolved. The CDR3 has 13 amino acids. Germline CDR1 reads KGHDR; CDR2 reads SFDVKD. V lost 7 bases to trimming and J lost 7 bases, with 15 bases between them. The CDR3 sequence: CATRASSPSGYTF. CDR3 sequence (DNA): TGTGCCACCAGGGCCAGCTCCCCATCTGGCTACACCTTC.

This clonotype was observed many times. The gene calls are TRBV7-8 and TRBJ2-7; tentative D call: TRBD2 (5 bases). The CDR3 is made up of 15 amino acids. Germline V CDR1 and CDR2: SGHVS, FQNEAQ. The V end lost 5 bases, the J end lost 0 bases, and 14 bases lay between the germline ends. CDR3 amino acids: CASSPPGKGSYEQYF. DNA of the CDR3: TGTGCCAGCAGCCCTCCGGGGAAGGGCTCCTACGAGCAGTACTTC. Full variable domain (outside the CDR3, taken from reference TRBV7-8 and TRBJ2-7): GAGVSQSPRYKVAKRGQDVALRCDPISGHVSLFWYQQALGQGPEFLTYFQNEAQLDKSGLPSDRFFAERPEGSVSTLKIQRTQQEDSAVYLCASSPPGKGSYEQYFGPGTRLTVT.

The chain joins TRBV6-1 to TRBJ1-2; weak D call: TRBD1 (6 bases). Per the germline V gene, CDR1 is MNHNS and CDR2 is SASEGT. The CDR3 consists of 14 residues. Trimming took off 8 bases at V and 4 bases at J, with 17 bases between the two ends. CDR3 in amino acids: CASSRRGGSYGYTF. The CDR3 DNA sequence: TGTGCCAGCTCTAGGAGGGGGGGTTCCTATGGCTACACCTTC.

There are many counts of this clonotype. The chain employs TRBV12-5 and TRBJ1-1; D gene uncertain. The V gene lost 0 bases and the J gene lost 3 bases, with 2 bases spanning the gap. Germline V gene sequence: CDR1 LGHNT, CDR2 FRNRAP. The CDR3 consists of 12 residues. The DNA for the CDR3 is TGTGCTAGTGGTTTGGTCCACACTGAAGCTTTCTTT. Its translation: CASGLVHTEAFF.

The genes are TRBV4-1 and TRBJ2-7; D is uncertain. The CDR3 runs to 15 residues. Germline loops: CDR1 MGHRA, CDR2 YSYEKL. Trimming took off 0 bases at V and 7 bases at J, with 16 bases between the two ends. DNA for the CDR3: TGCGCCAGCAGCCAAGACAGGAGCATGCTGAGGGAGCAGTACTTC. It is translated as CASSQDRSMLREQYF.

This clonotype was seen only a few times. The chain uses TRBV20-1 and TRBJ2-7; 7 nucleotides agree with TRBD1. CDR3 size: 13 residues. In germline, CDR1 is DFQATT, CDR2 SNEGSKA (reference sequence). For the CDR3, the DNA is TGCGGGGGAATCGGGACAGACGGATACGAGCAGTACTTC. Its protein is CGGIGTDGYEQYF.

This clonotype was recorded many times. The gene calls are TRBV6-1 and TRBJ1-5, with 8 bases identical to TRBD1. Losses at the gene ends were 6 bases for V and 0 bases for J; bases not matched to a gene: 4. Germline values: CDR1 MNHNS, CDR2 SASEGT. The CDR3 contains 15 residues. As DNA, the CDR3 is TGTGCCAGCAGGGGACAGGCCTATAGCAATCAGCCCCAGCATTTT. Protein sequence: CASRGQAYSNQPQHF.

This clonotype was picked up many times. The chain employs TRBV12-3 or TRBV12-4 and TRBJ1-1; weak D call: TRBD1 (5 bases). The CDR3 spans 15 residues. Trimming pared 5 bases from V and 0 bases from J, leaving 13 bases between. The CDR3 protein is CASSPGDGLNTEAFF. In nucleotides, the CDR3 is TGTGCCAGCAGTCCCGGGGACGGACTGAACACTGAAGCTTTCTTT.

This clonotype was seen a few times. V usage is TRBV19 and J usage is TRBJ1-1; perhaps TRBD1 as D (6 bases). The CDR3 spans 15 residues. Between the trimmed V and J ends, which lost 5 bases and 0 bases, there was a span of 13 bases. CDR1 is LNHDA and CDR2 is SQIVND in the germline V gene (reference sequence). CDR3 DNA: TGTGCCAGTAGTCCTCCAACAGGGTTGAACACTGAAGCTTTCTTT. Amino acids: CASSPPTGLNTEAFF.

In nucleotides, the CDR3 is TGTGCCAGCAACGGGGGGGAGAATTCACCCCTCCACTTT. It is translated as CASNGGENSPLHF. V is TRBV6-1 and J is TRBJ1-6; a possible D gene is TRBD1 (5 bases). CDR1 is MNHNS and CDR2 is SASEGT in the germline V gene. Trimming left V 7 bases short and J 7 bases short, with 11 bases between. The CDR3 consists of 13 residues.

This clonotype was recorded at least ten times. This chain uses TRBV29-1 with TRBJ2-7, with 14 positions matching TRBD2. V was pared by 3 bases and J by 7 bases, with 8 bases of the junction left unmatched. The CDR3 extends over 15 amino acids. Germline CDR1 SQVTM, CDR2 ANQGSEA. CDR3 amino acids: CSVETSGRGLGEQYF. The CDR3 coding sequence is TGCAGCGTTGAGACTAGCGGGAGGGGGCTGGGGGAGCAGTACTTC.

This clonotype came up many times. J is TRBJ1-1 and V is TRBV28; TRBD1 aligns across 7 bases. V shed 5 bases and J 9 bases; nucleotides not matched to a gene: 15. Germline assignment: CDR1 MDHEN and CDR2 SYDVKM. This CDR3 region has 15 residues. CDR3 coding DNA: TGTGCCAGCAGTCCCCCACAGGGGTCGATATTAAAAGCTTTCTTT. As protein: CASSPPQGSILKAFF.

The table lists this clonotype with a few counts. V usage is TRBV29-1 and J usage is TRBJ2-7, with 10 bases aligning to TRBD2. Germline V gene lookup returns CDR1 SQVTM and CDR2 ANQGSEA. There are 14 residues in the CDR3. The V and J ends lost 4 bases and 0 bases, in that order; junction bases with no gene match: 3. Written as DNA, the CDR3 is TGCAGCGTTGCCGGGACTAGCGTCTCCTACGAGCAGTACTTC. Protein product: CSVAGTSVSYEQYF.

This clonotype was seen ten or more times. The chain uses TRBV5-1 and TRBJ2-2; 8 bases map to TRBD1. V was clipped by 4 bases and J by 3 bases; unmatched bases: 5. The germline V gene has CDR1 SGHRS and CDR2 YFSETQ. The CDR3 has 15 residues. The chain's CDR3 is CASSPGQGHTGELFF. CDR3 DNA sequence: TGCGCCAGCAGCCCCGGACAGGGTCACACCGGGGAGCTGTTTTTT.

This clonotype was detected many times. The rearrangement joins TRBV28 to TRBJ2-7; 8 bases are shared with TRBD2. J gave up 2 bases and V 6 bases, and 6 bases lay outside the gene matches. Germline V CDR1 and CDR2: MDHEN, SYDVKM. This CDR3 has 14 amino acids. DNA for the CDR3: TGTGCCAGCAGGACTAGCGAGCCACCCTACGAGCAGTACTTC. It specifies CASRTSEPPYEQYF.

This chain connects TRBV5-1 to TRBJ1-2, with D perhaps matching TRBD1 (6 bases). Deletions cut 0 bases from V and 6 bases from J, with 15 bases between. The V gene's germline CDR1 is SGHRS and CDR2 YFSETQ. The CDR3 covers 15 residues. The CDR3, as DNA: TGCGCCAGCAGCTTGGAGGCTCAGGGGTTGGATGGCTACACCTTC. Its protein product is CASSLEAQGLDGYTF.

The chain uses TRBV12-3 or TRBV12-4 and TRBJ1-1, with D unclear. There are 13 residues in the CDR3. Between the trimmed V and J ends, which lost 7 bases and 4 bases, there was a span of 13 bases. The CDR3 DNA sequence: TGTGCCAGCACCGGGGAGTGGGGCACTGAAGCTTTCTTT. Protein: CASTGEWGTEAFF.

The chain uses TRBV28 and TRBJ2-7; TRBD2 might be the D (6 bases). CDR3 length equals 15 residues. Trimming took off 8 bases at V and 0 bases at J, with 17 bases between the two ends. The germline V gene encodes CDR1 MDHEN and CDR2 SYDVKM. This CDR3 is CASAHQPTSSYEQYF. The CDR3 nucleotides read TGTGCCAGCGCCCACCAGCCGACTAGCTCCTACGAGCAGTACTTC.

The rearrangement uses TRBV25-1 and TRBJ2-5, with D possibly TRBD2 on 5 matching bases. The V gene lost 1 base and the J gene lost 7 bases, with 19 bases spanning the gap. Germline V gives CDR1 MGHDK, CDR2 SYGVNS. CDR3 length equals 16 residues. The CDR3 bases are TGTGCCAGCAGTGAATTAAAACCGGACTGGCCCCGGACCCAGTACTTC. Translation gives CASSELKPDWPRTQYF.

This clonotype was detected ten times or more. This chain connects TRBV6-5 to TRBJ2-4; 9 nucleotides align to TRBD2. The CDR3 is 15 amino acids. J lost 8 bases, V lost 0 bases, and 5 bases had no gene match. Germline V gives CDR1 MNHEY, CDR2 SVGAGI. As DNA, the CDR3 is TGTGCCAGCAGTTACTCCGCTAGCGGGAAGGACATTCAGTACTTC. Protein product: CASSYSASGKDIQYF.

This clonotype was recorded at least ten times. The gene calls are TRBV12-5 and TRBJ2-7; D call uncertain. Germline loops: CDR1 LGHNT, CDR2 FRNRAP. V lost 6 bases to trimming and J lost 6 bases, with 15 bases between them. CDR3 size: 13 residues. The CDR3 nucleotides read TGTGCTAGTGGCCTCGGGCTGAAGGGCGAGCAGTACTTC. It translates to CASGLGLKGEQYF.

This clonotype was seen more than once but under ten times. The V call is TRBV7-2, the J call TRBJ1-2; no reliable D call. This CDR3 has 14 amino acids. Trimming took 1 base from V and 2 from J, leaving 8 bases between them. Germline assignment: CDR1 SGHTA and CDR2 FQGNSA. CDR3 coding DNA: TGTGCCAGCAGCTTAGAGGCCCTAAACTATGGCTACACCTTC. The encoded protein is CASSLEALNYGYTF.

This clonotype was seen at least ten times. This chain links TRBV27 with TRBJ2-7, with D perhaps matching TRBD1 (6 bases). The CDR3 is 14 residues long. Germline-derived CDR1 and CDR2 are MNHEY and SMNVEV (reference sequence). The V end lost 3 bases, the J end lost 3 bases, and 12 bases lay between the germline ends. In DNA, the CDR3 is TGTGCCAGCAGTTTTGGGACACAACTCTACGAGCAGTACTTC. This sequence encodes CASSFGTQLYEQYF.

The sample holds many counts of this clonotype. This sequence joins TRBV28 and TRBJ2-2; D is possibly TRBD2 (5 bases). Germline values: CDR1 MDHEN, CDR2 SYDVKM. The CDR3 runs to 15 residues. V was shortened by 5 bases and J by 0 bases, with 10 bases between the two germline ends. CDR3 in DNA: TGTGCCAGCAGTGGACTCATCCCGAACACCGGGGAGCTGTTTTTT. The encoded protein is CASSGLIPNTGELFF.

The rearrangement joins TRBV7-2 to TRBJ2-7; D remains unclear. There are 16 residues in the CDR3. Germline CDR1 and CDR2: SGHTA and FQGNSA. Trimming took off 5 bases at V and 2 bases at J, with 19 bases between the two ends. CDR3 amino acids: CASSQEASHPPYEQYF. CDR3 DNA sequence: TGTGCCAGCAGCCAAGAAGCAAGCCATCCCCCCTACGAGCAGTACTTC.